This is a list of T cell receptor beta chains from one sample in a study of T-cell reconstitution after alpha-beta-depleted transplantation in children. TCRdb independently ran MiXCR on the PCR reads; one entry per CDR3 protein. The table lists around 100,000 distinct CDR3 sequences, 10% of them singletons. Material: PBMCs, obtained before TCRalphabeta/CD19-depleted stem cell transplant. The receptors originated from a boy aged 2 to 10 with acute lymphoblastic leukemia, due to receive a stem cell transplant. Both conserved end residues are part of each CDR3. A D gene is named only where the DNA matches it firmly. For some rows the clone size is stated as once, few or many, or as a class when expanded; others skip it.

cdr3_nt,cdr3_aa,d_call,v_call,j_call,clone_size
TGTGCCAGCAGTCAGTATGGGGAGTCTGGAAACACCATATATTTT,CASSQYGESGNTIYF,-,TRBV6-1,TRBJ1-3,many
TGTGCCAGCAGCTTAGAGAGACTCATCACCGGGGAGCTGTTTTTT,CASSLERLITGELFF,-,TRBV11-2,TRBJ2-2,few
TGCGCCAGCAGCCGGGGGGGACAGGCACCCTACGAGCAGTACTTC,CASSRGGQAPYEQYF,-,TRBV5-1,TRBJ2-7,-
TGCAGTGCTAGAGGACAGGGAGCTAGGGAGACCCAGTACTTC,CSARGQGARETQYF,TRBD1,TRBV20-1,TRBJ2-5,-
TGCGCCAGCAGTGCGTCAAGGGGAGGTTCACCCCTCCACTTT,CASSASRGGSPLHF,-,TRBV10-1,TRBJ1-6,-
TGCGCCAGCAGCCCGGGACTAGCTCCCTACAATGAGCAGTTCTTC,CASSPGLAPYNEQFF,TRBD2,TRBV5-1,TRBJ2-1,-
TGTGCCAGCAGCTTGTTAGGGAATGGCAATCAGCCCCAGCATTTT,CASSLLGNGNQPQHF,-,TRBV5-8,TRBJ1-5,-
TGTGCCATCAGTGAGTCCACAGGAGGTCGTCCCTACGAGCAGTACTTC,CAISESTGGRPYEQYF,-,TRBV10-3,TRBJ2-7,-
TGTGCCAGCAGTTACTCTGGACGTAAGGGCGAGCAGTACTTC,CASSYSGRKGEQYF,-,TRBV6-5,TRBJ2-7,-
TGTGCCAGCAGTTCTGGGCCCGTGGGAGGCTACACCTTC,CASSSGPVGGYTF,-,TRBV27,TRBJ1-2,few
TGTGCCAGCATTTACCCACTCCGGGAGGAGAATGAGCAGTTCTTC,CASIYPLREENEQFF,TRBD2,TRBV6-5,TRBJ2-1,-
TGTGCCAGCAGCCAAGATGGGCTAGCGGAAGAGACCCAGTACTTC,CASSQDGLAEETQYF,TRBD2,TRBV4-2,TRBJ2-5,few
TGTGCCAGCAGCCAAGATCTCACCGGGACAGGCTTGGGCTATGGCTACACCTTC,CASSQDLTGTGLGYGYTF,TRBD1,TRBV4-2,TRBJ1-2,few
TGCAGTGCTAACCACGACAGGACCTACGAGCAGTACTTC,CSANHDRTYEQYF,-,TRBV20-1,TRBJ2-7,-
TGTGCCAGCGGCAGGGAGGTCCAAGAGACCCAGTACTTC,CASGREVQETQYF,-,TRBV7-8,TRBJ2-5,few
TGTGCCAGCAGTGTGGGGACTAGCGGACAAGGGACCCAGTACTTC,CASSVGTSGQGTQYF,TRBD2,TRBV9,TRBJ2-5,-
TGCGCCACCAAACGGGAGACCATGAACACTGAAGCTTTCTTT,CATKRETMNTEAFF,-,TRBV5-1,TRBJ1-1,-
TGCGCCAGCAGGGCGGGGACTAGCGTCTACAATGAGCAGTTCTTC,CASRAGTSVYNEQFF,TRBD2,TRBV5-1,TRBJ2-1,few
TGCAGTGCCGTTTGGACGGTGAACACTGAAGCTTTCTTT,CSAVWTVNTEAFF,-,TRBV20-1,TRBJ1-1,-
TGTGCCAGCAGTTACTCTGGGCGCGGGGCGAGCTCCTACAATGAGCAGTTCTTC,CASSYSGRGASSYNEQFF,-,TRBV6-5,TRBJ2-1,-
TGTGCCAGCAGCTCCGGCGGACAGGGAGGGATCGAGCAGTACTTC,CASSSGGQGGIEQYF,-,TRBV7-9,TRBJ2-7,few
TGTGCCAGCAGCTTAGAAGAGGACAGGGGTGAAGCTTTCTTT,CASSLEEDRGEAFF,TRBD1,TRBV7-6,TRBJ1-1,-
TGCAGTGCTAGTAGGGTCACAGGGGCCTACAATGAGCAGTTCTTC,CSASRVTGAYNEQFF,TRBD1,TRBV20-1,TRBJ2-1,many